Below, 4 T cell receptor beta chains from the same sample are listed, as sequenced in a study of blood T cell repertoires in COVID-19. The protocol was immunoSEQ multiplex PCR, while the TCRdb copy is restricted to in-frame clones and leaves out a portion. The table lists 140,000 to 150,000 clones, over 60% of them singletons. Material for sequencing was peripheral blood. These receptors were taken from a man in his fifties with acute or convalescent COVID-19.

Turning to this clone: This sample also contains other DNA sequences that code for the same CDR3. The chain is built from TRBV18 and TRBJ2-5; perhaps TRBD1 as D (5 bases). This CDR3 comprises 13 residues. Trimming took 2 bases from V and 2 from J, leaving 6 bases between them. Germline V gene data show CDR1 as KGHSH and CDR2 as LQKENI. CDR3 protein: CASSPGHQETQYF. CDR3 bases: TGTGCCAGCTCACCAGGACATCAAGAGACCCAGTACTTC.

The CDR3 region is CASSFYRMGNTIYF. The CDR3 DNA follows: TGTGCCAGCAGCTTTTACAGGATGGGAAACACCATATATTTT. The chain employs TRBV5-8 and TRBJ1-3, with D perhaps matching TRBD1 (5 bases). The ends were cut back, 2 bases at V and 4 bases at J, with 10 bases in the middle. CDR1 and CDR2 (germline): SGHTS, YDEGEE. The CDR3 sequence is 14 residues long. The complete variable domain, with remaining parts taken from reference TRBV5-8 and TRBJ1-3, reads EAGVTQSPTHLIKTRGQQATLRCSPISGHTSVYWYQQALGLGLQFLLWYDEGEERNRGNFPPRFSGRQFPNYSSELNVNALELEDSALYLCASSFYRMGNTIYFGEGSWLTVV.

The rearrangement uses TRBV5-4 and TRBJ2-3; 10 nucleotides line up with TRBD1. The CDR3 has 17 residues. The germline gives CDR1 SGHNT, CDR2 YYREEE (reference sequence). The V segment lost 0 bases and the J segment 4 bases; nucleotides outside the gene matches: 8. CDR3 nucleotides: TGTGCCAGCAGCTTGGATTTTGGACAGGGGGATTCAGATACGCAGTATTTT. Translation: CASSLDFGQGDSDTQYF.

The chain recombines TRBV30 with TRBJ2-5, with 7 bases matching TRBD1. After removal of 1 base from V and 1 base from J, the junction contained 0 bases not matched to a gene. Germline CDR1 is GTSNPN and CDR2 is SVGIG (reference sequence). This CDR3 has 13 amino acids. The CDR3 DNA reads as TGTGCCTGGAGTGGGGACAGCCAAGAGACCCAGTACTTC. It codes for CAWSGDSQETQYF.